This TCR beta chain was recorded in a study of blood T cell repertoires in COVID-19. Study as a whole: The United States, Italy and Spain supplied acute and convalescent COVID-19 samples. T cells, B-cell-depleted T cells, or PBMCs provided the cDNA or gDNA that served as material.

Profiling relied on immunoSEQ multiplex PCR, and the TCRdb table lists in-frame clones only, not all of them. The profile shows 95,000 to 150,000 clones, over 75% of them singletons. Germline lookup yields CDR1 MNHEY and CDR2 SMNVEV (reference sequence). The CDR3 loop spans 17 amino acids. The V and J ends lost 2 bases and 0 bases respectively, with 13 bases between them. This chain uses TRBV27 with TRBJ1-4, with D possibly TRBD1 on 6 matching bases. The sequence came from a man aged 80 or over with active or convalescent COVID-19. Material: peripheral blood. CDR3 in amino acids: CASSLPGTHPTNEKLFF. In nucleotides, the CDR3 is TGTGCCAGCAGTTTACCGGGGACACATCCAACTAATGAAAAACTGTTTTTT.